Described below is a single TCR beta chain sequence and its context. What it binds is unknown. The data belong to a study of vaccination effects on CD4 cells after COVID-19. TCRdb's copy holds only in-frame clones and misses some; the assay was immunoSEQ multiplex PCR. The table lists approximately 25,000 clones, approximately 76% of them singletons. From germline, CDR1 is KGHSH and CDR2 LQKENI. The CDR3 length is 13 residues. V lost 8 bases and J lost 0, with 10 bases in between. Sequencing followed a ViraFEST assay step that expanded antigen-specific CD4+ T cells with viral peptide pools. Having been cultured for approximately ten days, the cells underwent CD4+ T cell isolation. The vaccine recipients had no prior SARS-CoV-2 infection, with negative nucleocapsid antibodies. IL-2 at roughly 9.7 IU/ml and peptides at 10 ug/ml were added to cultured PBMC, approximately 2.2 million per well.

The sequenced sample was CD4+ T cells from PBMCs cultured with SARS-CoV-2 spike peptides, obtained before COVID-19 vaccination. This chain uses TRBV18 with TRBJ1-1; the D gene is possibly TRBD1 (5 bases). The sequence was collected from a human donor who received a COVID-19 vaccine. The CDR3 region has the DNA TGTGCCAGCCGGGGCGGTATGAACACTGAAGCTTTCTTT. This sequence encodes CASRGGMNTEAFF.